The rows below give T cell receptor beta chains drawn from one sample of a study of blood T cell repertoires in COVID-19. The protocol was immunoSEQ multiplex PCR, while the TCRdb copy is restricted to in-frame clones and leaves out a portion. The sample carries tens of thousands of clones, approximately 90% recorded once. Input material: peripheral blood. All receptors come from a man in his sixties with active or convalescent COVID-19. The CDR3 runs from the conserved cysteine through the conserved F or W. Fields, in order: D gene, V gene, CDR3 protein. D genes are given only for firm matches.

>TRBD2|TRBV6-6
CASSYRLAGARRTQYF
>TRBD2|TRBV10-3
CAIRPREASGSGYNEQFF
>.|TRBV15
CATSASLSGVLGGYTF
>TRBD2|TRBV6-5
CASRSGLAGYEQYF
>TRBD1|TRBV7-9
CASSPTGGQNYGYTF
>.|TRBV5-6
CASSLAGDYGYTF
>TRBD2|TRBV18
CASSPPVAGAYEQFF
>TRBD1|TRBV6-4
CASSNEGGKGETQYF
>.|TRBV2
CASSDWDTRVEQYF
>TRBD1|TRBV5-6
CASSLEGQGVNTEAFF
>.|TRBV29-1
CSAGPSTNEKLFF
>.|TRBV10-3
CAISDSLQGSSYNSPLHF
>.|TRBV6-4
CASSDRAEGGDTQYF
>.|TRBV18
CASSPHAGDYGYTF
>TRBD2|TRBV27
CASKWGRGGLGEQFF
>TRBD1|TRBV7-2
CASSLVVGGVTSGYTF
>TRBD1|TRBV12-3/TRBV12-4
CASSWDRGYEQYF
>TRBD2|TRBV7-3
CASSLSGSPGELFF
>.|TRBV5-8
CASSFGALMNTEAFF
>.|TRBV10-3
CAISVGRGGTEAFF
>.|TRBV20-1
CSAGRQETQYF
>.|TRBV6-5
CASSYSQFTYEQYF
>TRBD1|TRBV6-2/TRBV6-3
CASSYSGTAETQYF
>.|TRBV19
CASSIRQGSGANVLTF
>.|TRBV12-3/TRBV12-4
CASSFGGKEAQYF
>.|TRBV15
CATSRDGLYGYTF
>.|TRBV10-3
CAISESSTGQSNYGYTF
>.|TRBV7-2
CASSSHSSYNEQFF
>.|TRBV10-1
CASSALAWDSLFF
>.|TRBV25-1
CASSDPQVSETQYF
>TRBD2|TRBV10-3
CAISGVSGTYEQYF
>TRBD1|TRBV28
CASVQGNSYEQYF
>.|TRBV29-1
CSVEFLGGPQHF
>.|TRBV6-5
CASSPGEATKLFF
>.|TRBV27
CATKRGSIGGYTF
>.|TRBV7-9
CASSPTGLWETQYF
>TRBD1|TRBV2
CASSSPDRVSEAFF
>TRBD1|TRBV5-6
CASSSTGGRGEQFF
>TRBD1|TRBV5-1
CASSSGQGLIGYTF
>.|TRBV27
CASSPPDRRITF
>.|TRBV7-2
CASSLGRGKGRTGELFF
>TRBD2|TRBV11-3
CASSLAGTLAGGKDNEQFF
>.|TRBV21-1
CASSKKEGRGRGNEQFF
>.|TRBV18
CASSPRQQGAGNTIYF
>TRBD1|TRBV6-5
CASSRTGGNEQYF
>.|TRBV28
CASSLEGASTEAFF
>TRBD1|TRBV29-1
CSVGSDRNLNTEAFF
>.|TRBV2
CASSEGHSYNSPLHF
>.|TRBV5-6
CASSLAGSGGRNTIYF
>.|TRBV5-1
CASSLRDSHTGELFF
>.|TRBV19
CASSGNTIYF